These 16 T cell receptor beta chains originate from one sample sequenced in a study of beta chain features in type 1 diabetes. No cognate antigen is known for these TCRs. Study results and caveats: Type 1 diabetes patients had moderately but significantly shorter TCRB CDR3s in all four CD4+ subsets.

As every portion of the isolated RNA was reverse transcribed, the sequencing read expressed TCRB transcripts. The data were produced by immunoSEQ multiplex PCR, yet TCRdb's version contains in-frame clones alone and is incomplete. The sample has more than 200,000 clones, 16% seen once. Material for sequencing was naive CD4+ T cells from blood. The receptors were sampled from a man aged 25 to 45 with type 1 diabetes.

J is TRBJ2-2 and V is TRBV9; D not certain. The germline gives CDR1 SGDLS, CDR2 YYNGEE. V dropped 2 bases and J dropped 4 bases, with 12 bases sitting between them. The CDR3 contains 15 residues. The CDR3 is CASSVVDISTGELFF. In DNA form, the CDR3 reads TGTGCCAGCAGCGTCGTAGACATTTCCACCGGGGAGCTGTTTTTT.

This clone was detected a few times. The gene calls are TRBV30 and TRBJ2-2; 9 nucleotides agree with TRBD2. The CDR3 runs 15 residues. Germline V gives CDR1 GTSNPN, CDR2 SVGIG (reference sequence). The V and J ends lost 5 bases and 4 bases, in that order; junction bases with no gene match: 8. The CDR3 spells CAWGLRGRATGELFF. In DNA form, the CDR3 reads TGTGCCTGGGGGCTCCGCGGGAGGGCCACCGGGGAGCTGTTTTTT.

In DNA form, the CDR3 reads TGTGCCAGCAGTAGCCTGACAGGGGGCTCCTACGAGCAGTACTTC. This codes for CASSSLTGGSYEQYF. The J gene is TRBJ2-7, the V gene TRBV27; 9 bases are a match to TRBD1. The germline V gene encodes CDR1 MNHEY and CDR2 SMNVEV (reference sequence). The CDR3 covers 15 residues. The V gene end was trimmed by 5 bases and the J gene end by 0 bases; junction bases not matched to a gene: 5.

The rearrangement uses TRBV4-2 and TRBJ2-1; no clear D. The CDR3 spans 15 residues. V was pared by 0 bases and J by 9 bases, with 15 bases between. Per germline, CDR1 LGHNA and CDR2 YNFKEQ. CDR3 in amino acids: CASSQDQARAGEQFF. Here the CDR3 DNA reads TGTGCCAGCAGCCAAGATCAGGCTAGAGCAGGTGAGCAGTTCTTC.

The chain combines TRBV29-1 with TRBJ2-3; D gene uncertain. The germline V gene has CDR1 SQVTM and CDR2 ANQGSEA. The CDR3 extends over 12 amino acids. With 7 bases removed from V and 1 base from J, the gap between germline ends came to 9 bases. CDR3 region: CSGDDGTDTQYF. CDR3 sequence (DNA): TGCAGCGGCGATGATGGCACAGATACGCAGTATTTT.

This rearrangement joins TRBV29-1 to TRBJ1-5; D unresolved. Between the trimmed V and J ends, which lost 4 bases and 4 bases, there was a span of 17 bases. Germline V CDR1 and CDR2: SQVTM, ANQGSEA. The CDR3 spans 15 residues. Here the CDR3 DNA reads TGCAGCGTTGCGTTAACGGGTAATGGGAATCAGCCCCAGCATTTT. Translated: CSVALTGNGNQPQHF.

The CDR3: CAWSVNPRGNYGYTF. CDR3 in DNA: TGTGCCTGGAGTGTAAACCCGAGAGGGAACTATGGCTACACCTTC. The chain employs TRBV30 and TRBJ1-2, with D uncertain. The CDR3 runs to 15 residues. V lost 0 bases and J lost 2, with 13 bases in between. Germline CDR1 GTSNPN, CDR2 SVGIG (reference sequence).

This clone was seen more than once but under ten times. The chain uses TRBV27 and TRBJ2-6; D is uncertain. CDR3 length: 14 amino acids. Trimming took 6 bases from V and 4 from J, leaving 10 bases between them. Germline V gene data show CDR1 as MNHEY and CDR2 as SMNVEV (reference sequence). The CDR3 sequence is CASSESGGANVLTF. CDR3 coding DNA: TGTGCCAGCAGCGAGTCGGGCGGGGCCAACGTCCTGACTTTC.

This sequence joins TRBV11-3 and TRBJ1-1; TRBD1 matches 8 bases. V gave up 5 bases and J gave up 11 bases; unmatched junction bases: 10. Germline V gene data show CDR1 as SGHNT and CDR2 as YENEEA. The CDR3 length is 13 residues. The CDR3 sequence is CASSPTQGARAFF. DNA for the CDR3: TGTGCCAGCAGCCCAACGCAGGGGGCTCGGGCTTTCTTT. The complete variable domain, with remaining parts taken from reference TRBV11-3 and TRBJ1-1, reads EAGVVQSPRYKIIEKKQPVAFWCNPISGHNTLYWYLQNLGQGPELLIRYENEEAVDDSQLPKDRFSAERLKGVDSTLKIQPAELGDSAVYLCASSPTQGARAFFGQGTRLTVV.

The chain carries TRBV5-4 and TRBJ2-3, with D possibly matching TRBD2 (6 bases). Trimming left V 4 bases short and J 1 base short, with 10 bases between. The CDR3 is 14 amino acids. Per the germline V gene, CDR1 is SGHNT and CDR2 is YYREEE (reference sequence). In nucleotides, the CDR3 is TGTGCCAGCAGCCAGCGGGTTGGCACAGATACGCAGTATTTT. Translation gives CASSQRVGTDTQYF.

The J gene is TRBJ1-2, the V gene TRBV30, with D hard to call. This CDR3 is 11 amino acids long. Germline V gives CDR1 GTSNPN, CDR2 SVGIG (reference sequence). With 8 bases removed from V and 8 bases from J, the gap between germline ends came to 15 bases. CDR3 nucleotide sequence: TGTGCCCGAGGAGGGTGGGCAGGCTACACCTTC. It translates to CARGGWAGYTF.

On this clone itself: Different DNA sequences within this sample yield the same CDR3. This rearrangement joins TRBV7-2 to TRBJ2-5; D gene uncertain. From germline, CDR1 is SGHTA and CDR2 FQGNSA. The CDR3 totals 11 residues. Trimming took off 3 bases at V and 4 bases at J, with 3 bases between the two ends. DNA for the CDR3: TGTGCCAGCAGCTTTTCAGAGACCCAGTACTTC. The encoded protein is CASSFSETQYF.

The V call is TRBV7-2, the J call TRBJ2-3, with 7 bases aligning to TRBD1. This CDR3 region has 17 residues. Germline CDR1 SGHTA, CDR2 FQGNSA. V lost 5 bases to trimming and J lost 3 bases; unmatched junction nucleotides: 14. The CDR3 DNA is TGTGCCAGCAGCCCCGCAGGCCCCGGCAGGGGGACAGATACGCAGTATTTT. It is translated as CASSPAGPGRGTDTQYF.

V gene TRBV28 combines with J gene TRBJ2-7; D remains ambiguous. Per the germline V gene, CDR1 is MDHEN and CDR2 is SYDVKM. Trimming stripped 6 bases from V and 1 base from J, with 16 bases between. The CDR3 extends over 15 amino acids. The CDR3 sequence: CASSPPAVNSYEQYF. The CDR3 region has the DNA TGTGCCAGCAGCCCACCGGCAGTTAATTCCTACGAGCAGTACTTC.

J is TRBJ2-5 and V is TRBV11-2; D not certain. CDR1 is SGHAT, CDR2 FQNNGV, per germline. There are 11 residues in the CDR3. V lost 5 bases to trimming and J lost 7 bases, with 8 bases between them. CDR3 sequence: CASSGTGTQYF. The CDR3 nucleotides read TGTGCCAGCAGCGGAACCGGGACCCAGTACTTC.

The rearrangement joins TRBV5-8 to TRBJ1-1, with D maybe TRBD1 (5 bases). V gave up 2 bases and J gave up 4 bases, with 15 bases separating them. The CDR3 loop spans 15 amino acids. CDR1 SGHTS and CDR2 YDEGEE come from the germline V gene. The CDR3, as DNA: TGTGCCAGCAGCTTCGCCCCCGGGACCATCACTGAAGCTTTCTTT. This translates into CASSFAPGTITEAFF. The variable domain in full, completed from reference TRBV5-8 and TRBJ1-1, reads EAGVTQSPTHLIKTRGQQATLRCSPISGHTSVYWYQQALGLGLQFLLWYDEGEERNRGNFPPRFSGRQFPNYSSELNVNALELEDSALYLCASSFAPGTITEAFFGQGTRLTVV.